Below, one TCR beta chain is given with its context. The data stem from a study of T cell responses to AZD1222 COVID-19 vaccine. Germline lookup yields CDR1 SGDLS and CDR2 YYNGEE. Trimming took off 4 bases at V and 6 bases at J, with 13 bases between the two ends. The CDR3 is 13 amino acids. Clones were sequenced by immunoSEQ multiplex PCR, and TCRdb holds only the in-frame ones, with some missing. The sample has some 130,000 clones; 93% are singletons. This clonotype was sampled from an adult in good health. The chain carries TRBV9 and TRBJ1-1, with D perhaps TRBD1 (6 bases). Sequences were derived from peripheral blood, sampled on day 0 of AZD1222 vaccination. The CDR3 spells CASSTDRYSEAFF. The CDR3, as DNA: TGTGCCAGCAGCACTGACAGGTATTCTGAAGCTTTCTTT.